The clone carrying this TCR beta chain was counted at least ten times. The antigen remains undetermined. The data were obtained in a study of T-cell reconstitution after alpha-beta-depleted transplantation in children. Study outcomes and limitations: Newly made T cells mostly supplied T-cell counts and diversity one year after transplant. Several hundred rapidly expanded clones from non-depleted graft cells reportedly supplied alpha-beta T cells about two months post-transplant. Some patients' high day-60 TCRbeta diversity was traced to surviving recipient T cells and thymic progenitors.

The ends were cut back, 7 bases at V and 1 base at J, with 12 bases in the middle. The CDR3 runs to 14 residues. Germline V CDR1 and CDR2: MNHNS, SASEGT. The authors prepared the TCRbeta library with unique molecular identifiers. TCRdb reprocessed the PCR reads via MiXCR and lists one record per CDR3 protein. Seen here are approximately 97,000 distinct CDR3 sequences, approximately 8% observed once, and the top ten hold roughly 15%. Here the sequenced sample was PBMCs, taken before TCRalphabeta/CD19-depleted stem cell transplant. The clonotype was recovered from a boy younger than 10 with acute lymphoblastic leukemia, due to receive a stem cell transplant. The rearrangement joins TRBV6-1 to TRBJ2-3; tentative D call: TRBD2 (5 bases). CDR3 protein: CASIATPRTDTQYF. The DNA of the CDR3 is TGTGCCAGCATAGCGACTCCCCGCACAGATACGCAGTATTTT.